The next 17 T cell receptor beta chains were all read from a single sample in a study of blood T cell repertoires in COVID-19. Produced via immunoSEQ multiplex PCR; TCRdb's table is partial and in-frame only. The table includes 65,000 or so clones, approximately 77% detected once. The sequenced sample was peripheral blood. The receptors were sampled from a woman between 65 and 79 years old with acute or convalescent COVID-19.

This sequence joins TRBV18 and TRBJ2-2; D perhaps matches TRBD1 (5 bases). CDR3 length equals 15 residues. The V gene lost 1 base and the J gene lost 0 bases, with 6 bases spanning the gap. Germline CDR1 is KGHSH and CDR2 is LQKENI. The CDR3 coding sequence is TGTGCCAGCTCACCACAGGGGACGAACACCGGGGAGCTGTTTTTT. Translation gives CASSPQGTNTGELFF. The full variable domain, its missing parts supplied by reference TRBV18 and TRBJ2-2, is NAGVMQNPRHLVRRRGQEARLRCSPMKGHSHVYWYRQLPEEGLKFMVYLQKENIIDESGMPKERFSAEFPKEGPSILRIQQVVRGDSAAYFCASSPQGTNTGELFFGEGSRLTVL.

V usage is TRBV18 and J usage is TRBJ2-5; D is undetermined. The CDR3 sequence is 15 residues long. Deletions cut 1 base from V and 0 bases from J, with 9 bases between. Germline CDR1 is KGHSH and CDR2 is LQKENI. CDR3: CASSPLQLYQETQYF. CDR3 DNA: TGTGCCAGCTCACCACTACAGCTGTACCAAGAGACCCAGTACTTC.

This clone was seen more than once but under ten times. The chain employs TRBV27 and TRBJ2-2; D ambiguous. This CDR3 has 14 amino acids. Germline-derived CDR1 and CDR2 are MNHEY and SMNVEV (reference sequence). V was trimmed by 6 bases and J by 1 base, leaving 9 bases between them. CDR3 residues: CASSIFRNTGELFF. The CDR3 DNA reads TGTGCCAGCAGCATCTTCAGGAACACCGGGGAGCTGTTTTTT.

The V and J genes are TRBV20-1 and TRBJ2-2; D is perhaps TRBD1 (6 bases). CDR3 length: 13 residues. Trimming removed 3 bases at V and 6 bases at J, with 11 bases between. Germline-derived CDR1 and CDR2 are DFQATT and SNEGSKA (reference sequence). The CDR3 bases are TGCAGTGCTAGTCTACAGGGACCCGGGGAGCTGTTTTTT. Its translation is CSASLQGPGELFF.

Only a few counts were recorded for this clone. The chain combines TRBV5-1 with TRBJ1-4; unclear D gene. This CDR3 has 15 residues. V lost 2 bases, J lost 8 bases, and 16 bases lay in between. Germline CDR1 is SGHRS and CDR2 is YFSETQ. The CDR3 protein is CASSFGDGRPEKLFF. The CDR3 DNA is TGCGCCAGCAGCTTCGGAGACGGCCGGCCCGAAAAACTGTTTTTT.

This clone has only one observation. The CDR3 nucleotides read TGCGCCAGCAGCTCGGGACTAGCGGGCCTCACAGATACGCAGTATTTT. It is translated as CASSSGLAGLTDTQYF. V is TRBV5-1 and J is TRBJ2-3; 12 nucleotides line up with TRBD2. Per germline, CDR1 SGHRS and CDR2 YFSETQ. The junction had 4 bases not matched to a gene; V was cut back by 3 bases and J by 2 bases. The CDR3 consists of 16 residues.

This clone has a single count. CDR3 region: CASSLSLQGGRDTIYF. The CDR3 region has the DNA TGTGCCAGCAGCTTGTCTCTGCAGGGCGGTAGAGACACCATATATTTT. The rearrangement joins TRBV5-4 to TRBJ1-3, with TRBD1 as a possible D gene (5 bases). V was pared by 1 base and J by 8 bases, with 19 bases between. Germline loops: CDR1 SGHNT, CDR2 YYREEE (reference sequence). CDR3 length equals 16 residues.

The rearrangement joins TRBV5-1 to TRBJ2-4; 9 bases line up with TRBD1. The ends lost 2 bases at V and 8 bases at J; junction bases unmatched: 11. The CDR3 sequence is 16 residues long. In germline, CDR1 is SGHRS, CDR2 YFSETQ. In DNA form, the CDR3 reads TGCGCCAGCAGCTTCACAGGGGGCGCTGACAGGGACATTCAGTACTTC. It translates to CASSFTGGADRDIQYF.

The sample holds one count of this clone. This sequence joins TRBV20-1 and TRBJ2-4; D perhaps matches TRBD2 (6 bases). The germline gives CDR1 DFQATT, CDR2 SNEGSKA (reference sequence). The CDR3 contains 11 residues. V was shortened by 3 bases and J by 9 bases, with 9 bases between the two germline ends. CDR3: CSASQGGIQYF. The CDR3 nucleotides are TGCAGTGCTAGTCAGGGAGGCATTCAGTACTTC.

This clone was found a few times. The chain links TRBV6-5 to TRBJ2-7; D unclear. V lost 0 bases to trimming and J lost 0 bases, with 12 bases between them. Per germline, CDR1 MNHEY and CDR2 SVGAGI. This CDR3 contains 16 residues. CDR3 DNA sequence: TGTGCCAGCAGTTACTCATATAGAGGAAGCTCCTACGAGCAGTACTTC. It is translated as CASSYSYRGSSYEQYF.

The chain has TRBV25-1 and TRBJ2-5; 7 bases agree with TRBD2. Germline-derived CDR1 and CDR2 are MGHDK and SYGVNS. The CDR3 totals 16 residues. V shed 1 base, J shed 5 bases, and the junction held 10 bases outside the gene matches. Written as DNA, the CDR3 is TGTGCCAGCAGTGAATGGGGCAGCGGGAAAGGGGAGACCCAGTACTTC. Its protein product is CASSEWGSGKGETQYF.

The chain recombines TRBV12-3 or TRBV12-4 with TRBJ2-5; D is possibly TRBD2 (6 bases). There are 13 residues in the CDR3. V was trimmed by 5 bases and J by 3 bases, leaving 10 bases between them. The CDR3 DNA follows: TGTGCCAGCAGTATTAGCGGAGAAGAGACCCAGTACTTC. Protein sequence: CASSISGEETQYF.

J is TRBJ1-2 and V is TRBV7-2; D is possibly TRBD1 (5 bases). The CDR3 contains 12 residues. CDR1 and CDR2 from the germline V gene are SGHTA and FQGNSA. Trimming left V 7 bases short and J 10 bases short, with 16 bases between. CDR3 region: CASTGGGSNYTF. The DNA of the CDR3 is TGTGCCAGCACCGGGGGGGGGAGTAACTACACCTTC.

The chain employs TRBV7-8 and TRBJ2-1; 7 bases agree with TRBD2. The trim removed 5 bases at V and 3 bases at J, leaving 10 bases unmatched. The CDR3 covers 16 residues. In germline, CDR1 is SGHVS, CDR2 FQNEAQ. CDR3 DNA sequence: TGTGCCAGCAGCCCCTCGGGGCGGGGGAGCTACAATGAGCAGTTCTTC. Its protein product is CASSPSGRGSYNEQFF.

The V call is TRBV30, the J call TRBJ2-7; 7 nucleotides agree with TRBD1. The CDR3 has 16 residues. CDR1 and CDR2 from the germline V gene are GTSNPN and SVGIG (reference sequence). The V and J ends lost 3 bases and 4 bases, in that order; junction bases with no gene match: 15. The CDR3 sequence: CAWSSDRVAFRYEQYF. In DNA, the CDR3 is TGTGCCTGGAGCTCAGACAGGGTCGCGTTTAGGTACGAGCAGTACTTC. Using reference TRBV30 and TRBJ2-7 for the parts outside the CDR3, the full variable domain is SQTIHQWPATLVQPVGSPLSLECTVEGTSNPNLYWYRQAAGRGLQLLFYSVGIGQISSEVPQNLSASRPQDRQFILSSKKLLLSDSGFYLCAWSSDRVAFRYEQYFGPGTRLTVT.

This rearrangement joins TRBV28 to TRBJ1-4; 7 positions agree with TRBD1. CDR3 length: 15 amino acids. V was clipped by 4 bases and J by 8 bases; unmatched bases: 10. CDR1 is MDHEN and CDR2 is SYDVKM in the germline V gene. The CDR3, as DNA: TGTGCCAGCAGTTCGGGCAGGGGGTCACGGGAAAAACTGTTTTTT. Amino acids: CASSSGRGSREKLFF.

This clone was detected only once. Relative to the germline gene, one junction end is altered; a read error may explain this. The J gene is TRBJ2-5, the V gene TRBV7-7; 11 bases line up with TRBD1. The CDR3 runs to 17 residues. Looked up from germline, CDR1 is SSHAT and CDR2 is FNYEAQ (reference sequence). CDR3 DNA sequence: TGTGCTAGCAGCTTGAAACCGGGACAGGGGGTCCAAGAGACCCAGTACTTC. Residues: CASSLKPGQGVQETQYF.